The present entry profiles one T cell receptor (beta chain) with its context. What it binds is unknown. The extraction recovered at least 6 micrograms of total RNA per sample. The data derive from a study of blood T cells in healthy people across ages. Study in general: Per two T cells, template switching captured roughly one barcoded beta molecule. Study-wide findings and caveats: Roughly linear age-related decline in beta diversity appeared, significant by age approximately 40.

A sample-barcoded 5' primer and a J-beta primer mix were used in a second PCR of about 6 to 12 cycles. TCRdb re-analysed the 5' RACE reads in MiXCR, keeping a single row per CDR3 protein. The data hold under 1,100,000 distinct CDR3 sequences, with under 30% observed a single time. The germline CDR1 and CDR2 sequences are SEHNR and FQNEAQ (reference sequence). The ends lost 3 bases at V and 2 bases at J; junction bases unmatched: 9. The CDR3 has 16 amino acids. The same data also contributed to another study, on T cells of mothers and their children. As reported in that work: The donor cohort consisted of a few healthy Caucasian mothers and their six children.

The clonotype was recovered from a girl under 10 years old in good health. The rearrangement links TRBV7-9 to TRBJ1-2, with 7 positions matching TRBD1. The sample was blood. CDR3 bases: TGTGCCAGCAGCTTCGGGACAGCCGGTACCAACTATGGCTACACCTTC. Amino acids: CASSFGTAGTNYGYTF. Looking up the rest from reference TRBV7-9 and TRBJ1-2 gives the full variable domain: DTGVSQNPRHKITKRGQNVTFRCDPISEHNRLYWYRQTLGQGPEFLTYFQNEAQLEKSRLLSDRFSAERPKGSFSTLEIQRTEQGDSAMYLCASSFGTAGTNYGYTFGSGTRLTVV.